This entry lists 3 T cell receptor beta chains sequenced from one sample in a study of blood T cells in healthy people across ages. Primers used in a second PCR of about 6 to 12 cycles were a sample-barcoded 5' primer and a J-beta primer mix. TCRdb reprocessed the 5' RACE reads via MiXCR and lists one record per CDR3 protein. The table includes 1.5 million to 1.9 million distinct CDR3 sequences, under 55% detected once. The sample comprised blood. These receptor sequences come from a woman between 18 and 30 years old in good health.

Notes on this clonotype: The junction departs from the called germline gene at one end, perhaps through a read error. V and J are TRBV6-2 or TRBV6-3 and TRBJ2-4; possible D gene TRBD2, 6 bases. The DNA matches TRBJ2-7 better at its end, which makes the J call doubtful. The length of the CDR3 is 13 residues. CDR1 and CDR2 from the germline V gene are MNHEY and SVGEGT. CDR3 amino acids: CDSRLTSIDEQYF. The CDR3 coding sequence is TGTGACAGCAGGCTTACTAGCATCGACGAGCAGTACTTC.

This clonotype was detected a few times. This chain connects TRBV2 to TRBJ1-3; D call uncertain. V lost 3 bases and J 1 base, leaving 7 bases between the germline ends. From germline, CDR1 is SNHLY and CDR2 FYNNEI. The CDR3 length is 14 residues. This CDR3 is CASSENISGNTIYF. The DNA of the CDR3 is TGTGCCAGCAGTGAGAACATTTCTGGAAACACCATATATTTT.

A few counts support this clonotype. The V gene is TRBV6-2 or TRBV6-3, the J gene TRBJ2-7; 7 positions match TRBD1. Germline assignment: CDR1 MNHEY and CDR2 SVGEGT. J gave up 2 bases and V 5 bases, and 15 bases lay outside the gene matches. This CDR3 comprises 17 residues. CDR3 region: CASSKPGTAFPPYEQYF. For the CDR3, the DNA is TGTGCCAGCAGTAAACCCGGGACAGCATTCCCCCCCTACGAGCAGTACTTC.